Listed below are T cell receptor beta chains from one sample, sequenced in a study of T cells in Graves' hyperthyroidism and ophthalmopathy. TCRdb reprocessed the multiplex PCR reads via MiXCR and lists one record per CDR3 protein. The sample has over 700,000 distinct CDR3 sequences, 38% seen once. Sample: blood. The origin of the receptors is a man between 18 and 35 years old with Graves' hyperthyroidism. Both conserved end residues are part of each CDR3. Each record gives: J gene, V gene, D gene, clone size, CDR3 protein, CDR3 DNA. D genes are given only for firm matches. Clone size, where shown, is once, few, many, or a class for clones that have expanded.

J: TRBJ1-3
V: TRBV6-5
D: TRBD1
size: NA
CDR3: CASSRQGGAGNTIYF
DNA: TGTGCCAGCAGTAGACAGGGGGGAGCTGGAAACACCATATATTTT

J: TRBJ2-5
V: TRBV3-1
D: NA
size: few
CDR3: CASSQSTGTQYF
DNA: TGTGCCAGCAGCCAGTCGACGGGGACCCAGTACTTC

J: TRBJ2-5
V: TRBV24-1
D: TRBD1
size: many
CDR3: CATSDYPRTGKETQYF
DNA: TGTGCCACCAGTGACTACCCACGGACAGGGAAGGAGACCCAGTACTTC

J: TRBJ1-6
V: TRBV2
D: NA
size: many
CDR3: CASSGGSSYNSPLHF
DNA: TGTGCCAGCAGTGGGGGAAGCTCCTATAATTCACCCCTCCACTTT

J: TRBJ1-6
V: TRBV7-9
D: TRBD1
size: few
CDR3: CASRPDRGVNNSPLHF
DNA: TGTGCCAGCAGACCGGACAGGGGTGTCAATAATTCACCCCTCCACTTT

J: TRBJ1-1
V: TRBV25-1
D: TRBD1
size: NA
CDR3: CASSPRDRVNTEAFF
DNA: TGTGCCAGCAGTCCCCGGGACAGGGTGAACACTGAAGCTTTCTTT

J: TRBJ2-6
V: TRBV15
D: NA
size: many
CDR3: CATTFRAPGANVLTF
DNA: TGTGCCACCACCTTCAGGGCGCCTGGGGCCAACGTCCTGACTTTC

J: TRBJ1-1
V: TRBV5-1
D: NA
size: NA
CDR3: CASSLQGPDTGAFF
DNA: TGCGCCAGCAGCTTGCAAGGGCCGGACACTGGAGCCTTCTTT

J: TRBJ1-2
V: TRBV10-3
D: NA
size: NA
CDR3: CATARAVYGYTF
DNA: TGTGCCACCGCACGCGCGGTCTATGGCTACACCTTC

J: TRBJ1-1
V: TRBV12-3/TRBV12-4
D: TRBD1
size: NA
CDR3: CASSLYRQGAFF
DNA: TGTGCCAGCAGTTTATACCGACAGGGAGCTTTCTTT

J: TRBJ2-7
V: TRBV10-3
D: TRBD2
size: many
CDR3: CAIGTSGYEQYF
DNA: TGTGCCATCGGGACTAGCGGCTACGAGCAGTACTTC

J: TRBJ2-7
V: TRBV15
D: NA
size: many
CDR3: CATSIHSGTYEQYF
DNA: TGTGCCACCAGCATCCATTCGGGAACCTACGAGCAGTACTTC

J: TRBJ1-1
V: TRBV10-3
D: NA
size: many
CDR3: CANKGPASTEAFF
DNA: TGTGCCAACAAAGGTCCTGCCTCTACGGAAGCTTTCTTT

J: TRBJ2-5
V: TRBV7-9
D: TRBD2
size: many
CDR3: CASSLVAGAETQYF
DNA: TGTGCCAGCAGCTTAGTAGCGGGAGCGGAGACCCAGTACTTC

J: TRBJ1-1
V: TRBV2
D: NA
size: NA
CDR3: CASRNPYGRTEAFF
DNA: TGTGCCAGCCGAAACCCTTATGGGCGAACTGAAGCTTTCTTT

J: TRBJ2-7
V: TRBV29-1
D: NA
size: few
CDR3: CSVFGAGRSYEQYF
DNA: TGCAGCGTTTTTGGTGCAGGGCGATCCTACGAGCAGTACTTC

J: TRBJ1-3
V: TRBV5-1
D: NA
size: NA
CDR3: CASSLGAKQGTIYF
DNA: TGCGCCAGCAGCTTGGGAGCCAAGCAGGGCACCATATATTTT

J: TRBJ1-5
V: TRBV15
D: NA
size: many
CDR3: CATSRDPVQVNQPQHF
DNA: TGTGCCACCAGCAGAGATCCAGTACAGGTCAATCAGCCCCAGCATTTT

J: TRBJ2-7
V: TRBV5-1
D: NA
size: once
CDR3: CASSLAVGESHEQYF
DNA: TGCGCCAGCAGCTTGGCCGTAGGCGAATCCCACGAGCAGTACTTC

J: TRBJ2-7
V: TRBV2
D: TRBD1
size: many
CDR3: CASSRQGAEYEQYF
DNA: TGTGCCAGCAGCAGACAGGGGGCGGAATACGAGCAGTACTTC

J: TRBJ2-1
V: TRBV10-3
D: NA
size: NA
CDR3: CAISEEGNEQFF
DNA: TGTGCCATCAGTGAGGAGGGTAATGAGCAGTTCTTC

J: TRBJ1-2
V: TRBV11-3
D: NA
size: few
CDR3: CASSLEEGANGYTF
DNA: TGTGCCAGCAGCTTAGAAGAAGGTGCCAATGGCTACACCTTC

J: TRBJ2-7
V: TRBV12-3/TRBV12-4
D: NA
size: NA
CDR3: CASSLWRDYEQYF
DNA: TGTGCCAGCAGTTTATGGAGGGACTACGAGCAGTACTTC

J: TRBJ1-1
V: TRBV6-5
D: NA
size: NA
CDR3: CASSPYLDTEAFF
DNA: TGTGCCAGCAGTCCCTACTTGGACACTGAAGCTTTCTTT

J: TRBJ1-2
V: TRBV11-2
D: NA
size: many
CDR3: CASSTDRTYGYTF
DNA: TGTGCCAGCAGCACTGACAGGACCTATGGCTACACCTTC

J: TRBJ1-2
V: TRBV4-1
D: NA
size: NA
CDR3: CASSQVSGGYGYTF
DNA: TGCGCCAGCAGCCAAGTTTCGGGGGGGTACGGCTACACCTTC

J: TRBJ2-7
V: TRBV10-3
D: NA
size: many
CDR3: CAISPTVYEQYF
DNA: TGTGCCATCTCGCCGACTGTCTACGAGCAGTACTTC

J: TRBJ1-5
V: TRBV29-1
D: NA
size: many
CDR3: CSVTGGNNQPQHF
DNA: TGCAGCGTTACGGGGGGTAACAATCAGCCCCAGCATTTT

J: TRBJ1-6
V: TRBV6-5
D: NA
size: NA
CDR3: CASSYKEGEASPLHF
DNA: TGTGCCAGCAGTTACAAGGAGGGGGAGGCTTCACCCCTCCACTTT

J: TRBJ2-5
V: TRBV20-1
D: TRBD2
size: NA
CDR3: CSASGLAGDNYQETQYF
DNA: TGCAGTGCTTCGGGACTAGCGGGGGATAACTACCAAGAGACCCAGTACTTC

J: TRBJ2-7
V: TRBV5-1
D: NA
size: once
CDR3: CASSRGNSGSEQYF
DNA: TGCGCCAGCAGCCGGGGAAACAGCGGTTCCGAGCAGTACTTC

J: TRBJ1-6
V: TRBV27
D: TRBD1
size: NA
CDR3: CASSWQGDLTLHF
DNA: TGTGCCAGCAGTTGGCAGGGGGATCTCACCCTCCACTTT

J: TRBJ1-2
V: TRBV2
D: TRBD1
size: few
CDR3: CASSARDRAGYTF
DNA: TGTGCCAGCAGTGCTAGAGACAGGGCTGGCTACACCTTC

J: TRBJ2-2
V: TRBV19
D: NA
size: few
CDR3: CASSFGRSANTGELFF
DNA: TGTGCCAGTAGTTTCGGGCGGAGCGCGAACACCGGGGAGCTGTTTTTT

J: TRBJ2-3
V: TRBV7-9
D: TRBD1
size: NA
CDR3: CASSLLDRAHADTQYF
DNA: TGTGCCAGCAGCTTACTGGACAGGGCGCACGCAGATACGCAGTATTTT

J: TRBJ2-5
V: TRBV7-2
D: NA
size: NA
CDR3: CASSLVPPTSRVGGETQYF
DNA: TGTGCCAGCAGCTTAGTTCCTCCGACTAGCAGGGTAGGGGGAGAGACCCAGTACTTC

J: TRBJ1-2
V: TRBV7-6
D: TRBD1
size: NA
CDR3: CASSLAGYRGSGYTF
DNA: TGTGCCAGCAGCTTAGCGGGCTACAGGGGGAGTGGCTACACCTTC

J: TRBJ1-1
V: TRBV6-5
D: NA
size: NA
CDR3: CASFKDEAEAFF
DNA: TGTGCCAGCTTCAAGGATGAGGCTGAAGCTTTCTTT

J: TRBJ2-5
V: TRBV9
D: TRBD1
size: few
CDR3: CASSVGVQGKETQYF
DNA: TGTGCCAGCAGCGTAGGGGTACAGGGGAAAGAGACCCAGTACTTC

J: TRBJ2-5
V: TRBV20-1
D: TRBD1
size: NA
CDR3: CSASHRGRPETQYF
DNA: TGCAGTGCTAGCCACAGGGGGCGCCCGGAGACCCAGTACTTC

J: TRBJ1-6
V: TRBV5-5
D: NA
size: many
CDR3: CASSFGTSPLHF
DNA: TGTGCCAGCAGCTTCGGGACTTCACCCCTCCACTTT

J: TRBJ1-1
V: TRBV12-3/TRBV12-4
D: TRBD1
size: NA
CDR3: CASMGLTGKGAEAFF
DNA: TGTGCCAGCATGGGCTTGACAGGGAAGGGCGCTGAAGCTTTCTTT

J: TRBJ1-1
V: TRBV9
D: NA
size: many
CDR3: CASSPSGGVNTEAFF
DNA: TGTGCCAGCAGTCCCAGTGGCGGGGTGAACACTGAAGCTTTCTTT

J: TRBJ1-1
V: TRBV29-1
D: NA
size: many
CDR3: CSVVGVSAFF
DNA: TGCAGCGTTGTGGGAGTTTCGGCTTTCTTT

J: TRBJ1-3
V: TRBV12-3/TRBV12-4
D: NA
size: few
CDR3: CASSFGGGDTIYF
DNA: TGTGCCAGCAGTTTTGGGGGTGGGGACACCATATATTTT

J: TRBJ1-4
V: TRBV14
D: NA
size: NA
CDR3: CASSQGAFTNEKLFF
DNA: TGTGCCAGCAGCCAAGGGGCTTTCACTAATGAAAAACTGTTTTTT

J: TRBJ1-2
V: TRBV20-1
D: TRBD1
size: many
CDR3: CSAADRAMGYTF
DNA: TGCAGTGCCGCGGACAGGGCGATGGGCTACACCTTC

J: TRBJ2-7
V: TRBV7-9
D: NA
size: NA
CDR3: CASSLAPSEEQYF
DNA: TGTGCCAGCAGCTTAGCGCCCTCCGAGGAGCAGTACTTC